These 11 T cell receptor beta chains came from one sample sequenced in a study of cytomegalovirus exposure and HLA in healthy donors. Primers included in the PCR were 60 Vbeta and 13 Jbeta primers. Profiled with immunoSEQ multiplex PCR; TCRdb holds only in-frame clones, not every one. The data hold just over 150,000 clones, with around 74% observed a single time. The specimen sequenced was PBMCs. The source of these receptors is a woman under 40 in good health and CMV-seronegative.

The V and J genes are TRBV15 and TRBJ2-7, with D hard to call. The germline V gene has CDR1 LNHNV and CDR2 YYDKDF (reference sequence). This CDR3 has 13 amino acids. Deletions cut 0 bases from V and 1 base from J, with 4 bases between. CDR3 nucleotides: TGTGCCACCAGCAGAGATCTATCCTACGAGCAGTACTTC. Translated: CATSRDLSYEQYF.

Worth noting for this clone: Other DNA sequences in this sample translate to the same CDR3. The chain combines TRBV30 with TRBJ2-7; 13 nucleotides line up with TRBD2. The germline gives CDR1 GTSNPN, CDR2 SVGIG (reference sequence). V shed 2 bases, J shed 2 bases, and the junction held 6 bases outside the gene matches. The CDR3 contains 16 residues. Written as DNA, the CDR3 is TGTGCCTGGAGTCGGACTAGCGGGGGACTAACCTACGAGCAGTACTTC. Encoded protein: CAWSRTSGGLTYEQYF.

This chain connects TRBV9 to TRBJ2-7, with D possibly TRBD1 on 6 matching bases. CDR1 SGDLS and CDR2 YYNGEE come from the germline V gene. Deletions cut 3 bases from V and 7 bases from J, with 17 bases between. CDR3 size: 14 residues. This chain's CDR3 is CASSARDIGWEQYF. The CDR3 nucleotides are TGTGCCAGCAGCGCCCGGGACATCGGGTGGGAGCAGTACTTC.

The DNA for the CDR3 is TGTGCCAGCAGCTTTCCTTCGGGACAGGTGAACACTGAAGCTTTCTTT. Residues: CASSFPSGQVNTEAFF. The rearrangement uses TRBV7-9 and TRBJ1-1; 8 bases line up with TRBD1. CDR3 length equals 16 residues. Germline CDR1 SEHNR, CDR2 FQNEAQ (reference sequence). J lost 0 bases, V lost 3 bases, and 6 bases had no gene match.

The chain recombines TRBV30 with TRBJ2-3; a possible D gene is TRBD1 (6 bases). Germline V gene sequence: CDR1 GTSNPN, CDR2 SVGIG (reference sequence). The CDR3 sequence is 14 residues long. Trimming cost V 2 bases and J 3 bases, with 12 bases left between them. Here the CDR3 DNA reads TGTGCCTGGAGTAAACAGGGCATTACAGATACGCAGTATTTT. This encodes CAWSKQGITDTQYF.

CDR3 sequence reads: CAWNEGFEKLFF. CDR3 coding DNA: TGTGCCTGGAATGAGGGTTTTGAAAAACTGTTTTTT. The rearrangement links TRBV30 to TRBJ1-4; D is unresolved. The length of the CDR3 is 12 residues. Trimming stripped 4 bases from V and 7 bases from J, with 10 bases between. CDR1 and CDR2 (germline): GTSNPN, SVGIG (reference sequence).

This clone was seen more than once but under ten times. This chain connects TRBV7-2 to TRBJ2-1, with TRBD2 matching 8 bases. The CDR3 loop spans 16 amino acids. The trim removed 4 bases at V and 6 bases at J, leaving 11 bases unmatched. Germline values: CDR1 SGHTA, CDR2 FQGNSA. The CDR3 bases are TGTGCCAGCAGCTCACAAACGGGGGGGCCTGCCAATGAGCAGTTCTTC. Protein sequence: CASSSQTGGPANEQFF.

This clone was observed once. The chain joins TRBV6-6 to TRBJ1-1, with 8 bases that match TRBD1. V lost 5 bases, J lost 0 bases, and 5 bases stayed unmatched. The CDR3 totals 15 residues. The germline V gene has CDR1 MNHNY and CDR2 SVGAGI (reference sequence). Here the CDR3 reads CASSARTGMNTEAFF. The CDR3 bases are TGTGCCAGCAGTGCCCGGACAGGGATGAACACTGAAGCTTTCTTT.

This chain joins TRBV7-9 and TRBJ2-7, with 9 bases matching TRBD1. The CDR3 is made up of 13 amino acids. V lost 5 bases to trimming and J lost 5 bases; unmatched junction nucleotides: 4. Germline V gene lookup returns CDR1 SEHNR and CDR2 FQNEAQ (reference sequence). CDR3 loop: CASSHRDRDEQYF. The CDR3 nucleotides read TGTGCCAGCAGCCACCGGGACAGGGACGAGCAGTACTTC.

The chain links TRBV11-1 to TRBJ2-1, with 7 bases that match TRBD2. This CDR3 spans 15 amino acids. Germline trimming cut 7 bases from V and 5 bases from J; bases unmatched to any gene: 11. The germline gives CDR1 SGHAT, CDR2 FQDESV (reference sequence). The CDR3 DNA reads as TGTGCCAGCACCCTACGGCGGGGGATCAACAATGAGCAGTTCTTC. This translates into CASTLRRGINNEQFF.

This clone was picked up one time. The chain joins TRBV5-1 to TRBJ2-3; D might be TRBD1 (8 bases). The germline V gene has CDR1 SGHRS and CDR2 YFSETQ. The CDR3 extends over 16 amino acids. Trimming removed 3 bases from V and 0 bases from J, with 14 bases in between. The CDR3 sequence is CASSSSGTGSTDTQYF. CDR3 DNA: TGCGCCAGCAGCTCCAGCGGGACAGGCAGCACAGATACGCAGTATTTT.